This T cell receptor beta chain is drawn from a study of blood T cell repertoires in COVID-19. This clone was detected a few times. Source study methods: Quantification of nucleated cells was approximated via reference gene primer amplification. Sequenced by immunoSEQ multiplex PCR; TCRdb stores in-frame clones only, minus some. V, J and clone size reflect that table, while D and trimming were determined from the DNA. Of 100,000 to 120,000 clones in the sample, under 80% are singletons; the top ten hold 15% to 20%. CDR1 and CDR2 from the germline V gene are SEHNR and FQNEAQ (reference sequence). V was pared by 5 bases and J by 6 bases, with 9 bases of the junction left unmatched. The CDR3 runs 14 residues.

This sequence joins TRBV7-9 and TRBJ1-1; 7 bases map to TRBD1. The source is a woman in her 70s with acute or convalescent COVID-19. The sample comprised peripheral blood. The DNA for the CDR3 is TGTGCCAGCAGCGCACAGGGGAAGATGTCTGAAGCTTTCTTT. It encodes CASSAQGKMSEAFF. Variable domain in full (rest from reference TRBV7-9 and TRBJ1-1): DTGVSQNPRHKITKRGQNVTFRCDPISEHNRLYWYRQTLGQGPEFLTYFQNEAQLEKSRLLSDRFSAERPKGSFSTLEIQRTEQGDSAMYLCASSAQGKMSEAFFGQGTRLTVV.